This entry lists 21 T cell receptor beta chains sequenced from one sample in a study of early T cells in non-severe SARS-CoV-2 infection. One entry per CDR3 protein, called by TCRdb with MiXCR from the 5' RACE reads. Of some 97,000 distinct CDR3 sequences listed, 8% to 13% were seen once; the top ten hold around 4.8%. Material: whole blood, obtained at baseline. Receptors were obtained from an adult who was a healthcare worker with PCR-confirmed SARS-CoV-2 infection or an uninfected control (not recorded which).

This clonotype was recorded a few times. J is TRBJ2-1 and V is TRBV14; 7 bases are a match to TRBD1. CDR3 size: 14 residues. The germline V gene has CDR1 SGHDN and CDR2 FVKESK. V shed 4 bases, J shed 14 bases, and the junction held 14 bases outside the gene matches. CDR3 loop: CASSLTLGTDREFF. The CDR3 coding sequence is TGTGCCAGCAGCCTTACCCTTGGGACAGATAGGGAGTTCTTC.

The genes are TRBV5-1 and TRBJ1-2, with 8 bases fitting TRBD1. The junction had 10 bases not matched to a gene; V was cut back by 4 bases and J by 8 bases. The CDR3 sequence is 14 residues long. The germline V gene has CDR1 SGHRS and CDR2 YFSETQ. DNA for the CDR3: TGCGCCAGCAGCCCTTCCGGGACAGGTCGAGGCTACACCTTC. This translates into CASSPSGTGRGYTF.

This clonotype has a count of ten or more. CDR3 in amino acids: CASMWGTNTGELFF. CDR3 in DNA: TGTGCCAGTATGTGGGGGACGAACACCGGGGAGCTGTTTTTT. The chain links TRBV19 to TRBJ2-2; D tentatively fits TRBD1 or TRBD2 (5 bases each). This CDR3 is 14 amino acids long. Germline CDR1 reads LNHDA; CDR2 reads SQIVND (reference sequence). Trimming shortened V by 7 bases and J by 0 bases, and 9 bases separated the two germline ends. Complete variable domain (other parts from reference TRBV19 and TRBJ2-2): DGGITQSPKYLFRKEGQNVTLSCEQNLNHDAMYWYRQDPGQGLRLIYYSQIVNDFQKGDIAEGYSVSREKKESFPLTVTSAQKNPTAFYLCASMWGTNTGELFFGEGSRLTVL.

This clonotype showed up many times. The chain links TRBV20-1 to TRBJ1-2; no clear D gene. The germline gives CDR1 DFQATT, CDR2 SNEGSKA (reference sequence). V lost 1 base and J 6 bases, leaving 9 bases between the germline ends. The CDR3 has 12 amino acids. This CDR3 reads CSARGSEDGYTF. The CDR3 DNA reads as TGCAGTGCTAGAGGAAGTGAGGATGGCTACACCTTC.

This sequence joins TRBV11-2 and TRBJ2-1; no clear D gene. V was trimmed by 0 bases and J by 2 bases, leaving 8 bases between them. CDR3 length: 15 residues. Germline V gene sequence: CDR1 SGHAT, CDR2 FQNNGV. DNA for the CDR3: TGTGCCAGCAGCTTAGAGTGGGAAACCTACAATGAGCAGTTCTTC. Translation gives CASSLEWETYNEQFF.

The chain has TRBV11-2 and TRBJ2-7; D not certain. CDR3 size: 15 residues. The V end was cut by 2 bases, the J end by 0 bases, with 11 bases between. Per the germline V gene, CDR1 is SGHAT and CDR2 is FQNNGV. Written as DNA, the CDR3 is TGTGCCAGCAGCTTACTGGGCAGGAACTCCTACGAGCAGTACTTC. As protein: CASSLLGRNSYEQYF.

This clonotype was detected a few times. The rearrangement uses TRBV20-1 and TRBJ2-1; 8 bases match TRBD2. There are 15 residues in the CDR3. From germline, CDR1 is DFQATT and CDR2 SNEGSKA (reference sequence). V lost 0 bases to trimming and J lost 6 bases; unmatched junction nucleotides: 7. Written as DNA, the CDR3 is TGCAGTGCTAGAGACCTTCCGGGGGGGGCCAATGAGCAGTTCTTC. It codes for CSARDLPGGANEQFF.

The chain recombines TRBV10-3 with TRBJ2-1; D gene unclear. The germline CDR1 and CDR2 sequences are ENHRY and SYGVKD. The V end lost 10 bases, the J end lost 6 bases, and 19 bases lay between the germline ends. This CDR3 is 14 amino acids long. CDR3 DNA: TGTGCCACCGCCCCAGCTCGCTTGCGCAATGAGCAGTTCTTC. It translates to CATAPARLRNEQFF.

The rearrangement links TRBV11-2 to TRBJ2-5; 9 bases agree with TRBD1. V dropped 2 bases and J dropped 3; count of bases not matched to a gene: 1. The CDR3 is 14 amino acids. CDR1 SGHAT and CDR2 FQNNGV come from the germline V gene. The CDR3 DNA reads TGTGCCAGCAGCTTATGGACAGGGGAAGAGACCCAGTACTTC. It encodes CASSLWTGEETQYF.

This clonotype was seen more than once but under ten times. The J gene is TRBJ2-3, the V gene TRBV6-2 or TRBV6-3; D is uncertain. The V gene's germline CDR1 is MNHEY and CDR2 SVGEGT. The CDR3 extends over 14 amino acids. Trimming removed 0 bases from V and 4 bases from J, with 8 bases in between. The CDR3 region is CASSYSSEPDTQYF. CDR3 in DNA: TGTGCCAGCAGTTACTCTTCGGAGCCAGATACGCAGTATTTT.

CDR3 nucleotide sequence: TGCGCCAGCAGCTTCGGCGGGCTAGCTAACACCGGGGAGCTGTTTTTT. Translating gives CASSFGGLANTGELFF. V is TRBV5-1 and J is TRBJ2-2; possible D gene TRBD2, 5 bases. V lost 2 bases, J lost 2 bases, and 13 bases lay in between. The CDR3 runs to 16 residues. Germline loops: CDR1 SGHRS, CDR2 YFSETQ.

This clonotype was seen only a few times. The chain employs TRBV7-9 and TRBJ2-3; D perhaps matches TRBD1 (7 bases). CDR3 length: 18 residues. V was clipped by 2 bases and J by 0 bases, with 18 bases between them. CDR1 is SEHNR, CDR2 FQNEAQ, per germline (reference sequence). CDR3 loop: CASSLSSGGNPSTDTQYF. CDR3 sequence (DNA): TGTGCCAGCAGCTTATCTTCAGGGGGGAACCCTAGCACAGATACGCAGTATTTT.

This chain connects TRBV12-3 or TRBV12-4 to TRBJ2-7, with TRBD1 as a possible D gene (5 bases). V lost 2 bases and J lost 7, with 12 bases in between. The CDR3 totals 13 residues. The CDR3 DNA follows: TGTGCCAGCAGTTTACAACAGGCTTTGGAGCAGTACTTC. Translation gives CASSLQQALEQYF.

The V and J genes are TRBV19 and TRBJ1-5, with unresolved D. CDR1 LNHDA and CDR2 SQIVND come from the germline V gene (reference sequence). The CDR3 has 15 residues. V was shortened by 3 bases and J by 6 bases, with 15 bases between the two germline ends. CDR3 sequence reads: CASSIPGDFVQPQHF. In DNA, the CDR3 is TGTGCCAGTAGTATCCCGGGAGATTTTGTTCAGCCCCAGCATTTT.

This clonotype appeared a few times. The chain employs TRBV29-1 and TRBJ1-3; no definite D call. Trimming took 1 base from V and 2 from J, leaving 9 bases between them. The length of the CDR3 is 14 residues. Germline CDR1 SQVTM, CDR2 ANQGSEA. CDR3 in amino acids: CSVEAGSTGNTIYF. The CDR3 bases are TGCAGCGTTGAAGCGGGCAGTACTGGAAACACCATATATTTT.

This clonotype has a count of ten or more. The chain uses TRBV7-9 and TRBJ2-6; unclear D gene. This CDR3 has 16 amino acids. V shed 5 bases and J shed 0 bases, with 11 bases lying between them. Looked up from germline, CDR1 is SEHNR and CDR2 is FQNEAQ (reference sequence). CDR3 DNA: TGTGCCAGCAGCCGTGTCGAAATCTCTGGGGCCAACGTCCTGACTTTC. This codes for CASSRVEISGANVLTF. The full variable domain, its missing parts supplied by reference TRBV7-9 and TRBJ2-6, is DTGVSQNPRHKITKRGQNVTFRCDPISEHNRLYWYRQTLGQGPEFLTYFQNEAQLEKSRLLSDRFSAERPKGSFSTLEIQRTEQGDSAMYLCASSRVEISGANVLTFGAGSRLTVL.

The genes are TRBV3-1 and TRBJ2-3; a possible D gene is TRBD2 (6 bases). Germline V CDR1 and CDR2: LGHDT, YNNKEL (reference sequence). CDR3 length equals 15 residues. V gave up 1 base and J gave up 2 bases, with 10 bases separating them. The CDR3 loop reads CASSQGPSATDTQYF. In nucleotides, the CDR3 is TGTGCCAGCAGCCAAGGTCCTAGCGCCACAGATACGCAGTATTTT.

This clonotype was counted ten times or more. This sequence joins TRBV29-1 and TRBJ2-3, with TRBD1 identical over 10 bases. The CDR3 has 16 amino acids. The trim removed 3 bases at V and 0 bases at J, leaving 6 bases unmatched. CDR1 and CDR2 (germline): SQVTM, ANQGSEA. CDR3 loop: CSVDPDRGGSTDTQYF. The CDR3 DNA follows: TGCAGCGTTGACCCGGACAGGGGGGGTAGCACAGATACGCAGTATTTT.

This clonotype was observed a handful of times. The chain carries TRBV30 and TRBJ2-1; 10 bases map to TRBD2. Losses at the gene ends were 2 bases for V and 8 bases for J; bases not matched to a gene: 9. Germline CDR1 reads GTSNPN; CDR2 reads SVGIG (reference sequence). The CDR3 runs 15 residues. The CDR3 spells CAWSFRAGGPYEQFF. The CDR3 DNA is TGTGCCTGGAGTTTCAGAGCGGGGGGGCCTTATGAGCAGTTCTTC.

This clonotype was counted between two and nine times. The CDR3 region is CASRGALETQYF. The DNA of the CDR3 is TGTGCCAGCCGGGGTGCTCTAGAGACCCAGTACTTC. The V call is TRBV28, the J call TRBJ2-5, with a possible D match to TRBD2 (5 bases). The V gene lost 8 bases and the J gene lost 4 bases, with 11 bases spanning the gap. CDR1 is MDHEN, CDR2 SYDVKM, per germline. The CDR3 consists of 12 residues.

V and J are TRBV4-1 and TRBJ2-7; no definite D call. The germline V gene has CDR1 MGHRA and CDR2 YSYEKL. Between the trimmed V and J ends, which lost 0 bases and 3 bases, there was a span of 6 bases. The CDR3 totals 13 residues. The CDR3 here is CASSQDEYYEQYF. As DNA, the CDR3 is TGCGCCAGCAGCCAAGACGAGTACTACGAGCAGTACTTC.